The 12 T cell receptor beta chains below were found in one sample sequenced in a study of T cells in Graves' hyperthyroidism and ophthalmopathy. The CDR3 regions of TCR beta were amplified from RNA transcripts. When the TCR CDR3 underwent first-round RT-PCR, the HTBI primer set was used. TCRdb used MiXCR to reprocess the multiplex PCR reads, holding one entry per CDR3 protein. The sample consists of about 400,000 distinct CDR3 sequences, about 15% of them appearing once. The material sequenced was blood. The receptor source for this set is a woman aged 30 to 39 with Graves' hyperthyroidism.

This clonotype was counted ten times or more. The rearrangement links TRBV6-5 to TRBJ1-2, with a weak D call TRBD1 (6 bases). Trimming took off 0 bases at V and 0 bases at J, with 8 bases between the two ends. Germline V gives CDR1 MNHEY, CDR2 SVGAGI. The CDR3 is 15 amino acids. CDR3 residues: CASSYSNRANYGYTF. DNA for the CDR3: TGTGCCAGCAGTTACTCGAACAGGGCTAACTATGGCTACACCTTC.

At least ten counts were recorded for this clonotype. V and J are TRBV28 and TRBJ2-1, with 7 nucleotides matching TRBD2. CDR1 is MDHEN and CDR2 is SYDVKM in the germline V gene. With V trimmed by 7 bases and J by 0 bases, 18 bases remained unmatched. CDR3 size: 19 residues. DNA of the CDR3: TGTGCCAGCACCACGGGTCTAGCGGACGCAACTACCTCCTACAATGAGCAGTTCTTC. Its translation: CASTTGLADATTSYNEQFF. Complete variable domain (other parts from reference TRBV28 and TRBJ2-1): DVKVTQSSRYLVKRTGEKVFLECVQDMDHENMFWYRQDPGLGLRLIYFSYDVKMKEKGDIPEGYSVSREKKERFSLILESASTNQTSMYLCASTTGLADATTSYNEQFFGPGTRLTVL.

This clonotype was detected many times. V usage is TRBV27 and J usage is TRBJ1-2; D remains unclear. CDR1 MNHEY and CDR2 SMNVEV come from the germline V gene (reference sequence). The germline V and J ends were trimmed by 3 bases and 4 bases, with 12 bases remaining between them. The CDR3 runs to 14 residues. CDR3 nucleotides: TGTGCCAGCAGTTTGGGAGCGGGCATCTATGGCTACACCTTC. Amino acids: CASSLGAGIYGYTF.

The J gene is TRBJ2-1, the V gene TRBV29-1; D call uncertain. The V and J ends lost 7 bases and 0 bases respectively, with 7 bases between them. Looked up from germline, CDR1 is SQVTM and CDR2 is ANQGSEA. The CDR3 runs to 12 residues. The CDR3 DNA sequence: TGCAGCGCGGGTTTCTCCTACAATGAGCAGTTCTTC. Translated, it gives CSAGFSYNEQFF.

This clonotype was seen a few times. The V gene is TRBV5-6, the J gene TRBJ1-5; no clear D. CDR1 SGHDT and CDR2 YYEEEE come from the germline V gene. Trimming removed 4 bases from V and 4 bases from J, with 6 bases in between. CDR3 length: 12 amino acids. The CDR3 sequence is CASSAYNQPQHF. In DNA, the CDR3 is TGTGCCAGCAGCGCGTATAATCAGCCCCAGCATTTT.

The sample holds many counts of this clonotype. The CDR3 bases are TGTGCCAGCAGCCAAGCCGGGACAGGGAATGGCTACACCTTC. Encoded protein: CASSQAGTGNGYTF. The J gene is TRBJ1-2, the V gene TRBV7-2, with 9 bases fitting TRBD1. The junction had 7 bases not matched to a gene; V was cut back by 5 bases and J by 6 bases. The germline gives CDR1 SGHTA, CDR2 FQGNSA. The CDR3 length is 14 residues.

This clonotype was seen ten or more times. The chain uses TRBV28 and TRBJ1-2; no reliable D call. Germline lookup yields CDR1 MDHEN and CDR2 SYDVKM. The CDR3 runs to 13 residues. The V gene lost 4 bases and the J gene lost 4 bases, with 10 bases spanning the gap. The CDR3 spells CASSWTGSYGYTF. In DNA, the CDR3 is TGTGCCAGCAGTTGGACTGGGTCCTATGGCTACACCTTC.

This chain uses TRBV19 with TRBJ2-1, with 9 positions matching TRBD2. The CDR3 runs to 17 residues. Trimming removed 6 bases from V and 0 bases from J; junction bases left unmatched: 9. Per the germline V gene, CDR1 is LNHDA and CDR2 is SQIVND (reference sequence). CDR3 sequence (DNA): TGTGCCAGTAGCCAAGTTAGCGGGAGAAACTCCTACAATGAGCAGTTCTTC. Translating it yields CASSQVSGRNSYNEQFF.

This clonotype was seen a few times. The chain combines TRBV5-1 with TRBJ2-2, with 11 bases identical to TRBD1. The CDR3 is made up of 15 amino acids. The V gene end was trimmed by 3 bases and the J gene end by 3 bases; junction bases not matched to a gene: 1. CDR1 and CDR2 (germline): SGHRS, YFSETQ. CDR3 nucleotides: TGCGCCAGCAGCTGGGGACAGGGGGACACCGGGGAGCTGTTTTTT. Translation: CASSWGQGDTGELFF.

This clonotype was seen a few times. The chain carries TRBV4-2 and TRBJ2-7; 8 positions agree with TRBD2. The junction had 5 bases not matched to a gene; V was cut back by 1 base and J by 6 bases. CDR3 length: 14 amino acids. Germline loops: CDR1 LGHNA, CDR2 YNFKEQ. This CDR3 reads CASSQGTSLGEQYF. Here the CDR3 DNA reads TGTGCCAGCAGCCAAGGGACTAGCCTTGGCGAGCAGTACTTC.

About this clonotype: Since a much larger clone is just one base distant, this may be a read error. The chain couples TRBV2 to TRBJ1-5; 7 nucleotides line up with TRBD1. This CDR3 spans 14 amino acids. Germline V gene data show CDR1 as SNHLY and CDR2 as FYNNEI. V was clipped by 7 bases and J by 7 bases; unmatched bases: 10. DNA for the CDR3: TGTGCCAGCAACGAGGACAGGTCTAGGCAGCCCCAGCATTTT. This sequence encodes CASNEDRSRQPQHF.

CDR3 sequence (DNA): TGTGCCAGCAGCCAAGGACGACAGGGGGCAATGGACATTCAGTACTTC. Its protein product is CASSQGRQGAMDIQYF. This chain uses TRBV6-2 or TRBV6-3 with TRBJ2-4, with 10 positions matching TRBD1. The V gene end was trimmed by 6 bases and the J gene end by 8 bases; junction bases not matched to a gene: 13. This CDR3 contains 16 residues. Germline CDR1 MNHEY, CDR2 SVGEGT.